Below are 19 T cell receptor beta chains sequenced from a single sample in a study of identical twins. Using its own MiXCR run on the 5' RACE reads, TCRdb lists one record per CDR3 protein. This sample carries some 1,700,000 distinct CDR3 sequences, under 35% of them seen once, and the ten largest clones take 0.27%. The sequenced material came from cord blood. The source of these receptors is a newborn girl in good health.

The gene calls are TRBV5-1 and TRBJ2-5; 11 bases are a match to TRBD1. Looked up from germline, CDR1 is SGHRS and CDR2 is YFSETQ. The CDR3 runs 15 residues. Trimming cost V 4 bases and J 4 bases; bases outside gene matches: 6. DNA for the CDR3: TGCGCCAGCAGCCCGGGACAGGGGGTGCGAGAGACCCAGTACTTC. Protein: CASSPGQGVRETQYF.

This clonotype was recorded a few times. The junction departs from germline at one end; a sequencing error may be responsible. The V and J genes are TRBV13 and TRBJ2-5; 9 bases line up with TRBD1. The J call may be in error: the DNA end matches TRBJ2-7 better. CDR1 and CDR2 from the germline V gene are PRHDT and FYEKMQ (reference sequence). The CDR3 covers 15 residues. CDR3 amino acids: CAGRRAGTGFYEQYF. As DNA, the CDR3 is TGTGCCGGCAGGAGAGCCGGGACAGGGTTCTACGAGCAGTACTTC.

The chain is built from TRBV20-1 and TRBJ2-5; unclear D gene. Per germline, CDR1 DFQATT and CDR2 SNEGSKA (reference sequence). Trimming removed 6 bases from V and 3 bases from J, with 20 bases in between. The CDR3 has 15 amino acids. The CDR3 nucleotides read TGCAGTGCCGATCTCTCGGCTACATGGGAAGAGACCCAGTACTTC. Amino acid sequence: CSADLSATWEETQYF.

This clonotype came up once. This may stem from a read error, because a much larger clone lies one nucleotide away. This chain links TRBV6-5 with TRBJ2-1; the D gene is possibly TRBD1 (6 bases). V lost 5 bases to trimming and J lost 9 bases, with 8 bases between them. CDR1 is MNHEY, CDR2 SVGAGI, per germline. This CDR3 has 11 residues. The CDR3 sequence is CASSTGSEQFF. As DNA, the CDR3 is TGTGCCAGCAGTACAGGGAGTGAGCAGTTCTTC.

Here the CDR3 reads CASAASTSGSSTDTQYF. The DNA of the CDR3 is TGCGCCAGCGCTGCTTCGACTAGCGGGTCTTCCACAGATACGCAGTATTTT. The chain carries TRBV5-1 and TRBJ2-3; the match to TRBD2 covers 10 bases. The CDR3 length is 17 residues. J lost 2 bases, V lost 7 bases, and 13 bases had no gene match. Germline V gives CDR1 SGHRS, CDR2 YFSETQ. The whole variable domain, filled in from reference TRBV5-1 and TRBJ2-3, reads KAGVTQTPRYLIKTRGQQVTLSCSPISGHRSVSWYQQTPGQGLQFLFEYFSETQRNKGNFPGRFSGRQFSNSRSEMNVSTLELGDSALYLCASAASTSGSSTDTQYFGPGTRLTVL.

The chain couples TRBV4-2 to TRBJ2-1, with 8 bases that match TRBD2. Germline CDR1 reads LGHNA; CDR2 reads YNFKEQ. The CDR3 runs 16 residues. V dropped 4 bases and J dropped 6; count of bases not matched to a gene: 11. As DNA, the CDR3 is TGTGCCAGCAGCCCCAGCGGGAGTGGACCCTTCAATGAGCAGTTCTTC. Its translation is CASSPSGSGPFNEQFF.

About this clonotype itself: The junction departs from the called germline gene at one end, perhaps through a read error. The rearrangement links TRBV3-1 to TRBJ1-2; D gene ambiguous. This CDR3 has 13 residues. Germline V CDR1 and CDR2: LGHDT, YNNKEL (reference sequence). CDR3 protein: CASSQDNAYGHTF. The CDR3 coding sequence is TGTGCCAGCAGCCAAGATAACGCCTATGGCCACACCTTC.

This clonotype was picked up many times. The chain is built from TRBV29-1 and TRBJ2-1, with D perhaps assigned TRBD1 or TRBD2 (7 bases each). The germline V and J ends were trimmed by 8 bases and 3 bases, with 14 bases remaining between them. Germline-derived CDR1 and CDR2 are SQVTM and ANQGSEA. The CDR3 has 13 amino acids. CDR3 DNA sequence: TGCAGCCTCAGGGGGGGGGGCTACAATGAGCAGTTCTTC. Translated, it gives CSLRGGGYNEQFF.

Comment on this clonotype: One end of the junction is discordant with germline, which a read error may explain. The chain has TRBV7-9 and TRBJ2-1, with D perhaps matching TRBD2 (5 bases). This CDR3 is built from 16 residues. Germline V gene sequence: CDR1 SEHNR, CDR2 FQNEAQ (reference sequence). The CDR3 bases are TGTGTCAGCAGCCACACGGGGTCGTACCCCTACAATGAGCAGTTCTTC. This codes for CVSSHTGSYPYNEQFF.

The V call is TRBV7-9, the J call TRBJ2-1; 9 bases align to TRBD2. This CDR3 spans 15 amino acids. Per the germline V gene, CDR1 is SEHNR and CDR2 is FQNEAQ (reference sequence). With 3 bases clipped from V and 6 bases from J, the junction kept 6 bases outside the gene matches. CDR3 protein: CASSFWREGRNEQFF. DNA for the CDR3: TGTGCCAGCAGCTTTTGGCGGGAGGGCCGCAATGAGCAGTTCTTC. Using reference TRBV7-9 and TRBJ2-1 for the parts outside the CDR3, the full variable domain is DTGVSQNPRHKITKRGQNVTFRCDPISEHNRLYWYRQTLGQGPEFLTYFQNEAQLEKSRLLSDRFSAERPKGSFSTLEIQRTEQGDSAMYLCASSFWREGRNEQFFGPGTRLTVL.

This clonotype was recorded many times. The V gene is TRBV2, the J gene TRBJ2-5, with unresolved D. The germline V gene has CDR1 SNHLY and CDR2 FYNNEI. CDR3 length: 13 amino acids. V lost 5 bases and J lost 1, with 8 bases in between. CDR3: CASSRQVQETQYF. DNA for the CDR3: TGTGCCAGCAGTCGTCAGGTCCAAGAGACCCAGTACTTC.

This clonotype appeared a few times. CDR3 sequence (DNA): TGCAGTGCCCAGGACAGGGAGAGCTCACCCCTCCACTTT. The encoded protein is CSAQDRESSPLHF. This rearrangement joins TRBV20-1 to TRBJ1-6, with 8 bases matching TRBD1. Germline CDR1 and CDR2: DFQATT and SNEGSKA (reference sequence). The CDR3 is 13 residues long. V trimming: 6 bases; J trimming: 10 bases; junction bases outside the gene matches: 8.

On this clonotype itself: A read error is possible here, since a much larger clone lies one base away. J is TRBJ2-3 and V is TRBV29-1, with 8 bases matching TRBD2. CDR3 length: 14 residues. J lost 3 bases, V lost 6 bases, and 8 bases had no gene match. Germline loops: CDR1 SQVTM, CDR2 ANQGSEA. The DNA of the CDR3 is TGCAGCGTCGCCATAGCGGGGTCGACAGATACGCAGTATTTT. Translation gives CSVAIAGSTDTQYF.

This clonotype was observed a few times. The rearrangement links TRBV20-1 to TRBJ2-5, with 14 positions matching TRBD2. This CDR3 contains 20 residues. After removal of 0 bases from V and 4 bases from J, the junction contained 16 bases not matched to a gene. Germline V gives CDR1 DFQATT, CDR2 SNEGSKA (reference sequence). For the CDR3, the DNA is TGCAGTGCTAGAGATGAAGTTCGAGGACTAGCGGGAGGCCGGGGAGAGACCCAGTACTTC. It translates to CSARDEVRGLAGGRGETQYF.

A few counts support this clonotype. The V and J genes are TRBV20-1 and TRBJ1-5; possibly TRBD1 for D (6 bases). CDR1 is DFQATT, CDR2 SNEGSKA, per germline (reference sequence). The CDR3 runs 15 residues. Between the trimmed V and J ends, which lost 3 bases and 5 bases, there was a span of 17 bases. This CDR3 is CSARTGTYSDQPQHF. CDR3 DNA: TGCAGTGCTAGGACTGGGACATATTCGGATCAGCCCCAGCATTTT.

This clonotype occurred a few times. The genes are TRBV5-6 and TRBJ2-7, with no clear D. CDR1 SGHDT and CDR2 YYEEEE come from the germline V gene. The CDR3 length is 15 residues. V lost 3 bases and J lost 2, with 15 bases in between. CDR3 DNA: TGTGCCAGCAGCTCCTACCAAAGTGGGGCCTACGAGCAGTACTTC. Protein product: CASSSYQSGAYEQYF. Combining the CDR3 with reference TRBV5-6 and TRBJ2-7 gives the whole variable domain DAGVTQSPTHLIKTRGQQVTLRCSPKSGHDTVSWYQQALGQGPQFIFQYYEEEERQRGNFPDRFSGHQFPNYSSELNVNALLLGDSALYLCASSSYQSGAYEQYFGPGTRLTVT.

This clonotype was counted only a few times. The gene calls are TRBV2 and TRBJ1-2; TRBD1 matches at 8 bases. The CDR3 loop spans 16 amino acids. Germline V gene data show CDR1 as SNHLY and CDR2 as FYNNEI. With V trimmed by 1 base and J by 5 bases, 9 bases remained unmatched. This chain's CDR3 is CASSEVEVWTGYGYTF. CDR3 coding DNA: TGTGCCAGCAGTGAAGTGGAAGTATGGACAGGGTATGGCTACACCTTC.

The genes are TRBV28 and TRBJ2-4; unclear D gene. The CDR3 consists of 12 residues. The V end was cut by 5 bases, the J end by 7 bases, with 9 bases between. Germline assignment: CDR1 MDHEN and CDR2 SYDVKM. The CDR3 spells CASSRRLNIQYF. CDR3 coding DNA: TGTGCCAGCAGTAGAAGGTTGAACATTCAGTACTTC.

The chain carries TRBV28 and TRBJ2-3, with D possibly being TRBD1 (5 bases). Germline loops: CDR1 MDHEN, CDR2 SYDVKM. V was clipped by 2 bases and J by 8 bases, with 14 bases between them. There are 14 residues in the CDR3. This chain's CDR3 is CASSLARERSTQYF. The CDR3 DNA sequence: TGTGCCAGCAGTTTAGCCAGGGAAAGGAGTACGCAGTATTTT.